This T cell receptor beta chain was captured by sequencing in a study of regulatory T cells in long-lasting Graves disease. The time point was: newly diagnosed GD, antithyroid drugs for less than 3 months. The authors made the TCR library using RNA they extracted from PBMCs. Libraries of TCR beta came from iRepertoire HTBI primers plus Arm-PCR of CDR3 regions. TCRdb used MiXCR to reprocess the multiplex PCR reads, holding one entry per CDR3 protein. Of roughly 410,000 distinct CDR3 sequences in the sample, 14% to 15% were seen once. In the case of this clonotype: The antigen remains unidentified. At one end, the junction sequence differs from germline, possibly due to a read error.

Regarding the study as a whole: With persistent disease, TRBV28, TRBJ1-2 and TRBJ2-5 were the favored segments. Persistent patients had a count of shared public clonotypes (under 3,000) that exceeded that of new patients (around 960).

Germline-derived CDR1 and CDR2 are SNHLY and FYNNEI. The CDR3 consists of 15 residues. The same specimen was also included in a second study, on T cells in Graves' hyperthyroidism and ophthalmopathy.

The source is a woman in her thirties or forties with Graves disease. The source material was peripheral blood mononuclear cells (PBMCs), sampled at new diagnosis, from a patient treated with antithyroid drugs. J is TRBJ2-4 and V is TRBV2; 11 nucleotides align to TRBD2. CDR3 sequence reads: CASSITSGRGNEQLF. Here the CDR3 DNA reads TGTGCCAGCAGTATAACTAGCGGGAGAGGCAATGAGCAGCTCTTC.